This T cell receptor beta chain was profiled in a study of blood T cell repertoires in COVID-19. Study details: Samples of COVID-19 (acute and convalescent) were obtained from the United States, Italy and Spain. T cells, B-cell-depleted T cells, or PBMCs provided the cDNA or gDNA that served as material.

As processed by the authors: Reference gene primer amplification yielded estimated nucleated cell counts. Assay: immunoSEQ multiplex PCR; the TCRdb copy retains only in-frame clones and omits some. The V and J calls and clone size were taken over from that table, and D and trimming were inferred from the DNA. The sample lists roughly 41,000 clones; about 88% were seen once. The CDR3 length is 13 residues. Trimming stripped 8 bases from V and 4 bases from J, with 15 bases between. Germline CDR1 SGHTA, CDR2 FQGNSA. Sample: peripheral blood. The clonotype comes from a man aged 55-75 years with active COVID-19. The rearrangement joins TRBV7-2 to TRBJ2-7, with D unresolved. CDR3 DNA: TGTGCCAGCGGGCAGCTTCTCCATTACGAGCAGTACTTC. Protein: CASGQLLHYEQYF. Together with reference TRBV7-2 and TRBJ2-7, the CDR3 gives the full variable domain: GAGVSQSPSNKVTEKGKDVELRCDPISGHTALYWYRQSLGQGLEFLIYFQGNSAPDKSGLPSDRFSAERTGGSVSTLTIQRTQQEDSAVYLCASGQLLHYEQYFGPGTRLTVT.